The source of this T cell receptor (beta chain) is a study of CD8+CD57+ T cells in acquired aplastic anemia. Only patients with CD8+CD57+ cell expansion on flow cytometry were chosen for sequencing. Profiling that covered TCR beta VDJ and CDR3 relied on genomic DNA as its template. TCRdb reprocessed the reads via MiXCR and lists one record per CDR3 protein. The repertoire holds fewer than 200,000 distinct CDR3 sequences, with 48% as singletons. About this clonotype: One end of the junction varies from germline; a read error may be responsible.

The source of this sequence is a human donor with aplastic anemia. The sample was sorted CD4+, CD8+, or CD8+CD57+ T cells (not recorded which) from PBMCs.

The CDR3 loop is CASSLQGAVVNEQFF. In DNA form, the CDR3 reads TGCGCCAGCAGCTTACAGGGGGCGGTGGTCAATGAGCAGTTCTTC. The chain is built from TRBV11-1 and TRBJ2-1; TRBD1 aligns across 9 bases. The germline gives CDR1 SGHAT, CDR2 FQDESV (reference sequence). There are 15 residues in the CDR3. The full variable domain, in which reference TRBV11-1 and TRBJ2-1 provide the parts outside the CDR3, is EAEVAQSPRYKITEKSQAVAFWCDPISGHATLYWYRQILGQGPELLVQFQDESVVDDSQLPKDRFSAERLKGVDSTLKIQPAELGDSAMYLCASSLQGAVVNEQFFGPGTRLTVL.